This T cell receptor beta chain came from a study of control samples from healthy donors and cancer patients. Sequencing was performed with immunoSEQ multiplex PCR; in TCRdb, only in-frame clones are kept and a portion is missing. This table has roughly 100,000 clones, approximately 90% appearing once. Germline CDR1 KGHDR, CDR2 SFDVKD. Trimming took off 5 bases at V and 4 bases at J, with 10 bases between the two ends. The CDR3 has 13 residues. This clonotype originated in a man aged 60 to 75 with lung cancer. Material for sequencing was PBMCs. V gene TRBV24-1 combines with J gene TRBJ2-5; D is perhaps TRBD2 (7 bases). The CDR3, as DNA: TGTGCCACCAGTGTAGGGGGGGTAGAGACCCAGTACTTC. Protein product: CATSVGGVETQYF.